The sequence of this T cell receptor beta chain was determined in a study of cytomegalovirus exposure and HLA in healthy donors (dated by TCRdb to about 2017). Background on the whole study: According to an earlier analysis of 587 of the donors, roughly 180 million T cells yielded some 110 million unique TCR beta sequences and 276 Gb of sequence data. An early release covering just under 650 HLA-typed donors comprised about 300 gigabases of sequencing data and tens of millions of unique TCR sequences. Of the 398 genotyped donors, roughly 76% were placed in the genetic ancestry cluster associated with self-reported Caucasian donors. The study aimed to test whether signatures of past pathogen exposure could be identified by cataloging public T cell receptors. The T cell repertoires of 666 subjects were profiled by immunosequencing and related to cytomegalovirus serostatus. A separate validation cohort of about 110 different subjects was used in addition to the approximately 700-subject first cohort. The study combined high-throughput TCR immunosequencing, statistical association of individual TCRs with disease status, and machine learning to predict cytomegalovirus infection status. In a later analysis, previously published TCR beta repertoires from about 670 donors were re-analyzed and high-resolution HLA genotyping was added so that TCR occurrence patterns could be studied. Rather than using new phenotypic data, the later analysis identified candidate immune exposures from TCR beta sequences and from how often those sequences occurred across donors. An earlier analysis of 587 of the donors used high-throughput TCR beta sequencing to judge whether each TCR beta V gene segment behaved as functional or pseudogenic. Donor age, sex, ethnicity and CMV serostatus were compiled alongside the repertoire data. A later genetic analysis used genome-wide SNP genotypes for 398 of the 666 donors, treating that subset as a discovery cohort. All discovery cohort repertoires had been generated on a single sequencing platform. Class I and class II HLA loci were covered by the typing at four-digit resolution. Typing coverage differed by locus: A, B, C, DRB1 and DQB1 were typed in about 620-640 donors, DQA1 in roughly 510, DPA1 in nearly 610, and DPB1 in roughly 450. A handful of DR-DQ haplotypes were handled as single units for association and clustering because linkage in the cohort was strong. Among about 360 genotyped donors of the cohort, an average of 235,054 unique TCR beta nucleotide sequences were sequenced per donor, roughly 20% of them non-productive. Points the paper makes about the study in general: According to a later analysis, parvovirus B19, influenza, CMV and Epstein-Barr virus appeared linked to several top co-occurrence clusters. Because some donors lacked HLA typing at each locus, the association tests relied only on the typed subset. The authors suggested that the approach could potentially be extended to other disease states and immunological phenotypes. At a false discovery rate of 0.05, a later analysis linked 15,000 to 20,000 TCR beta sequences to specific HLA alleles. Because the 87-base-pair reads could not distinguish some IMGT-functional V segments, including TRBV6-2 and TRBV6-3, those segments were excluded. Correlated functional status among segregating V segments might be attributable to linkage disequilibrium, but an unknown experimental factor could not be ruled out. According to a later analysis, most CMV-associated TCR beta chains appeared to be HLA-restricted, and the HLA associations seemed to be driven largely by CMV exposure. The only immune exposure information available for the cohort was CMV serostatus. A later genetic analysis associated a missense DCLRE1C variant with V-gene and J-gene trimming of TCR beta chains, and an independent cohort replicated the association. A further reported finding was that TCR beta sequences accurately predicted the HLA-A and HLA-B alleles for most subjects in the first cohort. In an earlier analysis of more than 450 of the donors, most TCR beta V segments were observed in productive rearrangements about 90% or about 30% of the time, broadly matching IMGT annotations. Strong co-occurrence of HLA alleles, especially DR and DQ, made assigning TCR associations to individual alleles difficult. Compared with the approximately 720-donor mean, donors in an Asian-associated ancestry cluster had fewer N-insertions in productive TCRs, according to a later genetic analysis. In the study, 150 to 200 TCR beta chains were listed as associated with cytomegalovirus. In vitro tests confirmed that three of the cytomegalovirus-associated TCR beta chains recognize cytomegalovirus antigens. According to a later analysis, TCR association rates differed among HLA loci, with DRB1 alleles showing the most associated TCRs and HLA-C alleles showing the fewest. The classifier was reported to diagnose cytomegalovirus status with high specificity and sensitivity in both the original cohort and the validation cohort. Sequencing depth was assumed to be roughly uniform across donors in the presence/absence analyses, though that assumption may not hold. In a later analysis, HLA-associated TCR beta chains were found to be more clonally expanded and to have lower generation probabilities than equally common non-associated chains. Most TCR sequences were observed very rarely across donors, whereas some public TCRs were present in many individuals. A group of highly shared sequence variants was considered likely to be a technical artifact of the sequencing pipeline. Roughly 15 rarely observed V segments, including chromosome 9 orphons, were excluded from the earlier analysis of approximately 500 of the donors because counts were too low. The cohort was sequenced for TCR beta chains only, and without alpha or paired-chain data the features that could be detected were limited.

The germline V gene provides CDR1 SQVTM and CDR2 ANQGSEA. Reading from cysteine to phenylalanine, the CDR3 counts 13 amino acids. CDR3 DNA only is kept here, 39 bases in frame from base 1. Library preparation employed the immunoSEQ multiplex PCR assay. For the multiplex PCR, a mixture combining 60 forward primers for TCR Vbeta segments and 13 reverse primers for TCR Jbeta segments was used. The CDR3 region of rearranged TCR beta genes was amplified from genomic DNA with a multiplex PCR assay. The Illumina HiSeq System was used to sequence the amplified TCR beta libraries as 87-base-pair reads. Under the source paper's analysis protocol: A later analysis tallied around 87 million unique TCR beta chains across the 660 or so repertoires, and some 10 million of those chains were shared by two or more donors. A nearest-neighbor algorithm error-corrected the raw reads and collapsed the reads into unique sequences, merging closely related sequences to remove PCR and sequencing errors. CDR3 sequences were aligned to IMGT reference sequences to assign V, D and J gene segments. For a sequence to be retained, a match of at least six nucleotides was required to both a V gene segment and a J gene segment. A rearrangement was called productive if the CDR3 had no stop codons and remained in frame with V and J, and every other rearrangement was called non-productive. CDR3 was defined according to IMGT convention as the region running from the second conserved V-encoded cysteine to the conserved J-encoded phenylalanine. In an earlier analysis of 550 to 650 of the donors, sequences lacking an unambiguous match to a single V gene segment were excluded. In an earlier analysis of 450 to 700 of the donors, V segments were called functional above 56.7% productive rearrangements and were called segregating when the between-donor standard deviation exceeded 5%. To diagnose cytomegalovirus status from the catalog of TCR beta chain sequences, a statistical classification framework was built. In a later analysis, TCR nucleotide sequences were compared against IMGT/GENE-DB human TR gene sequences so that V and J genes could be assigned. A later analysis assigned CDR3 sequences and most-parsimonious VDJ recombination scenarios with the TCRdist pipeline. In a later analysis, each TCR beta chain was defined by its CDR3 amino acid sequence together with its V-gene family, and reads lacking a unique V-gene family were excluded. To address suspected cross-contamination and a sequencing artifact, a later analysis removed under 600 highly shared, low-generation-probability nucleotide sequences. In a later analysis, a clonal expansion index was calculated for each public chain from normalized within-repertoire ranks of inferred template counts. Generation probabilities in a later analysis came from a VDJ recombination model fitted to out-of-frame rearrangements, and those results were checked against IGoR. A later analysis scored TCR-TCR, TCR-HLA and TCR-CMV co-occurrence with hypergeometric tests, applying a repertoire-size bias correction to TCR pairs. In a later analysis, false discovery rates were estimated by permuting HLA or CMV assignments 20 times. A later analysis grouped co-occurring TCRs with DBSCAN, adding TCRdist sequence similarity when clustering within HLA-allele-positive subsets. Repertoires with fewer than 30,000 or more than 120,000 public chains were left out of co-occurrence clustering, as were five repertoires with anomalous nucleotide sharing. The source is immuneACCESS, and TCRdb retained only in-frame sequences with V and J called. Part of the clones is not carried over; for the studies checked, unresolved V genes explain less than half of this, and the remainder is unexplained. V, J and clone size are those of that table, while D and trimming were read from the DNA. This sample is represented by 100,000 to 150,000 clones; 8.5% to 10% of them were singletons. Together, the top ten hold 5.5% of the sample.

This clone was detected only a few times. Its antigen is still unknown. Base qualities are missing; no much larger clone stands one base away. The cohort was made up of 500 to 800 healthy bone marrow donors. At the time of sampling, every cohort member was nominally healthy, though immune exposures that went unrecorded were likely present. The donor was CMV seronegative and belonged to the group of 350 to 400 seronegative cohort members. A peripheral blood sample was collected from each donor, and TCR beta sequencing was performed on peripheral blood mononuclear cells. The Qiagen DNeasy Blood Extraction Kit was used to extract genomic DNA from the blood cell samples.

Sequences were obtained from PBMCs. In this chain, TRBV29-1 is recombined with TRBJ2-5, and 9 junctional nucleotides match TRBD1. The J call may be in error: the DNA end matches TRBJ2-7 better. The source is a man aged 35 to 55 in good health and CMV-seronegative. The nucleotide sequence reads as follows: TGCAGCGTTGAAGGGACAGGGGTATCCGAGCAGTACTTC. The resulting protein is CSVEGTGVSEQYF.